This T cell receptor (beta chain) was documented in a study of blood T cell repertoires in COVID-19. The wider study: Samples taken during acute and convalescent COVID-19 were collected in the United States, Italy and Spain.

Original processing methods: For nucleated cells, counts were estimated from reference gene primer amplification. Assay: immunoSEQ multiplex PCR; the TCRdb copy retains only in-frame clones and omits some. D and trimming come from the DNA, and the V and J calls and clone size come from that table. The profile shows about 320,000 clones, under 95% of them singletons. Clinical history reported by participants formed the basis on which cohorts were assigned. Per the germline V gene, CDR1 is SGHRS and CDR2 is YFSETQ. The V and J ends lost 4 bases and 0 bases, in that order; junction bases with no gene match: 9. The CDR3 contains 17 residues.

The TCR sequence derives from a man between 60 and 75 years old who had recovered from COVID-19. J is TRBJ1-2 and V is TRBV5-1; 10 nucleotides match TRBD1. The sample comprised PBMCs or T cells enriched from blood (not recorded which). The CDR3 nucleotides read TGCGCCAGCAGCCCGGGACAGGGGACTGGAGCTAACTATGGCTACACCTTC. Translation: CASSPGQGTGANYGYTF.